The 23 T cell receptor beta chains listed next were all sequenced from one sample in a study of regulatory T cells in long-lasting Graves disease. The time point: newly diagnosed GD, antithyroid drugs for less than 3 months. RNA isolated from PBMCs was used to make the TCR library. Building of the TCR beta libraries involved iRepertoire HTBI primers and Arm-PCR of CDR3 regions. One entry per CDR3 protein results from TCRdb running MiXCR on the multiplex PCR reads. Of 400,000 to 500,000 distinct CDR3 sequences listed, 13% to 15% are singletons. The same specimen was also included in a second study, on T cells in Graves' hyperthyroidism and ophthalmopathy.

The sequencing used peripheral blood mononuclear cells (PBMCs), collected at new diagnosis, from a patient treated with antithyroid drugs. These receptors were taken from a woman in her fifties or sixties with Graves disease.

The chain uses TRBV28 and TRBJ2-1, with TRBD2 as a possible D gene (5 bases). CDR3 length: 15 amino acids. Trimming removed 3 bases at V and 8 bases at J, with 17 bases between. CDR1 and CDR2 from the germline V gene are MDHEN and SYDVKM. This chain's CDR3 is CASSLRLALGYEQFF. The DNA for the CDR3 is TGTGCCAGCAGTTTGCGTCTAGCACTAGGCTATGAGCAGTTCTTC.

This clonotype was counted ten times or more. This chain joins TRBV7-9 and TRBJ2-7; 9 bases fit TRBD2. V trimming: 2 bases; J trimming: 0 bases; junction bases outside the gene matches: 5. Germline V gives CDR1 SEHNR, CDR2 FQNEAQ (reference sequence). This CDR3 contains 16 residues. CDR3 coding DNA: TGTGCCAGCAGCTTATCCCGCGGGAGGGGCTCCTACGAGCAGTACTTC. Protein sequence: CASSLSRGRGSYEQYF.

Details on this clonotype: A much larger clone is a single base away; this may be a read error. The CDR3 protein is CAGSRLGAYNEQFF. The DNA of the CDR3 is TGTGCCGGCAGCAGGTTAGGGGCTTACAATGAGCAGTTCTTC. The genes are TRBV6-2 or TRBV6-3 and TRBJ2-1; TRBD1 is a possible D gene (5 bases). CDR3 length: 14 amino acids. CDR1 and CDR2 from the germline V gene are MNHEY and SVGEGT.

In its sample, this clonotype was seen many times. The chain links TRBV2 to TRBJ1-6, with D possibly being TRBD1 (6 bases). V lost 7 bases and J lost 0, with 16 bases in between. The CDR3 runs 17 residues. Germline values: CDR1 SNHLY, CDR2 FYNNEI. The CDR3 here is CASKGGSGGSYNSPLHF. CDR3 coding DNA: TGTGCCAGCAAAGGGGGTAGTGGAGGCTCCTATAATTCACCCCTCCACTTT.

This clonotype was seen many times. The CDR3 protein is CASSLGNSGQYNEQFF. The CDR3 coding sequence is TGCGCCAGCAGCTTGGGGAACTCCGGCCAATACAATGAGCAGTTCTTC. The gene calls are TRBV5-1 and TRBJ2-1, with D unresolved. V shed 0 bases and J shed 4 bases, with 14 bases lying between them. The germline V gene has CDR1 SGHRS and CDR2 YFSETQ. This CDR3 comprises 16 residues.

The sample holds many counts of this clonotype. The chain combines TRBV10-3 with TRBJ1-2, with a weak D call TRBD1 (6 bases). From germline, CDR1 is ENHRY and CDR2 SYGVKD. This CDR3 comprises 14 residues. Trimming stripped 10 bases from V and 3 bases from J, with 18 bases between. Here the CDR3 reads CATWSGARDYGYTF. The CDR3, as DNA: TGTGCCACCTGGTCGGGGGCGCGCGACTATGGCTACACCTTC.

The chain carries TRBV28 and TRBJ2-3; TRBD2 aligns across 14 bases. Germline trimming cut 6 bases from V and 1 base from J; bases unmatched to any gene: 6. Germline lookup yields CDR1 MDHEN and CDR2 SYDVKM. The CDR3 is 17 amino acids. The chain's CDR3 is CASRRPGLAGGTDTQYF. CDR3 sequence (DNA): TGTGCCAGCAGGCGTCCGGGACTAGCGGGAGGCACAGATACGCAGTATTTT.

V gene TRBV6-2 or TRBV6-3 combines with J gene TRBJ2-2, with TRBD1 as a possible D gene (5 bases). Deletions cut 9 bases from V and 2 bases from J, with 10 bases between. The CDR3 consists of 13 residues. Germline V gene lookup returns CDR1 MNHEY and CDR2 SVGEGT. The CDR3 spells CASLRGNTGELFF. The CDR3 DNA sequence: TGTGCCAGTCTAAGGGGAAACACCGGGGAGCTGTTTTTT.

There are many counts of this clonotype. The V and J genes are TRBV28 and TRBJ1-1, with D possibly matching TRBD1 (5 bases). V was shortened by 3 bases and J by 2 bases, with 16 bases between the two germline ends. CDR3 size: 16 residues. Germline-derived CDR1 and CDR2 are MDHEN and SYDVKM. This chain's CDR3 is CASSLGGNHPNTEAFF. The CDR3 DNA reads as TGTGCCAGCAGTTTGGGGGGGAACCATCCAAACACTGAAGCTTTCTTT.

Ten or more counts support this clonotype. The chain combines TRBV12-3 or TRBV12-4 with TRBJ1-3, with no clear D. The V end lost 8 bases, the J end lost 4 bases, and 9 bases lay between the germline ends. There are 12 residues in the CDR3. The CDR3 DNA sequence: TGTGCCAGCTGCACCCAGGGAAACACCATATATTTT. This encodes CASCTQGNTIYF.

The chain's CDR3 is CASSLGLAKTDTQYF. For the CDR3, the DNA is TGCGCCAGCAGCTTGGGACTAGCGAAGACAGATACGCAGTATTTT. The chain combines TRBV5-1 with TRBJ2-3; 8 nucleotides align to TRBD2. The CDR3 spans 15 residues. Germline-derived CDR1 and CDR2 are SGHRS and YFSETQ. The junction had 3 bases not matched to a gene; V was cut back by 0 bases and J by 3 bases.

The CDR3 DNA follows: TGCAGCGCGTCAGGGGATGGTGAAGAAAAACTGTTTTTT. This sequence encodes CSASGDGEEKLFF. The chain is built from TRBV29-1 and TRBJ1-4, with D possibly TRBD1 on 6 matching bases. The germline V gene has CDR1 SQVTM and CDR2 ANQGSEA. This CDR3 is built from 13 residues. Trimming cost V 7 bases and J 8 bases, with 17 bases left between them.

This chain joins TRBV5-5 and TRBJ2-7, with 8 bases fitting TRBD1. The CDR3 consists of 15 residues. With V trimmed by 0 bases and J by 3 bases, 5 bases remained unmatched. Germline CDR1 is SGHKS and CDR2 is YYEKEE (reference sequence). CDR3 nucleotide sequence: TGTGCCAGCAGCTTGGGACAGGGGACTGACTACGAGCAGTACTTC. This codes for CASSLGQGTDYEQYF.

This clonotype was found many times. V is TRBV2 and J is TRBJ2-3, with 11 bases lining up with TRBD2. Looked up from germline, CDR1 is SNHLY and CDR2 is FYNNEI. The CDR3 has 16 residues. Trimming cost V 6 bases and J 2 bases; bases outside gene matches: 7. Here the CDR3 DNA reads TGTGCCAGCAGGGAGGGACTAGCGGTCGACACAGATACGCAGTATTTT. As protein: CASREGLAVDTDTQYF.

In this sample, this clonotype turned up many times. The V and J genes are TRBV2 and TRBJ1-4; TRBD1 agrees at 8 bases. The junction had 7 bases not matched to a gene; V was cut back by 8 bases and J by 2 bases. Per germline, CDR1 SNHLY and CDR2 FYNNEI. This CDR3 has 15 residues. The CDR3 sequence is CASGRQGLTNEKLFF. Here the CDR3 DNA reads TGTGCCAGCGGCAGACAGGGGCTGACTAATGAAAAACTGTTTTTT.

The V and J genes are TRBV7-9 and TRBJ2-1; 9 bases match TRBD2. The CDR3 has 17 amino acids. The J segment lost 5 bases and the V segment lost 2 bases, leaving 10 bases of the junction unmatched. The germline V gene has CDR1 SEHNR and CDR2 FQNEAQ (reference sequence). The CDR3 loop is CASSLTSRPSGNNEQFF. Written as DNA, the CDR3 is TGTGCCAGCAGCTTAACCTCCCGGCCTAGCGGGAACAATGAGCAGTTCTTC.

This chain joins TRBV9 and TRBJ1-1, with D unclear. The V gene lost 5 bases and the J gene lost 1 base, with 9 bases spanning the gap. The CDR3 has 13 amino acids. Germline V gene data show CDR1 as SGDLS and CDR2 as YYNGEE. The CDR3 sequence is CASSNTGNTEAFF. CDR3 bases: TGTGCCAGCAGTAACACGGGGAACACTGAAGCTTTCTTT.

This clonotype was observed many times. J is TRBJ1-5 and V is TRBV6-5; a weak D match, TRBD1 (6 bases). V was shortened by 0 bases and J by 4 bases, with 7 bases between the two germline ends. Per the germline V gene, CDR1 is MNHEY and CDR2 is SVGAGI. The CDR3 is 14 amino acids. CDR3 loop: CASSYSDRNQPQHF. CDR3 nucleotides: TGTGCCAGCAGTTACTCTGACAGGAATCAGCCCCAGCATTTT.

At least ten counts were recorded for this clonotype. V is TRBV24-1 and J is TRBJ1-2; D is undetermined. V lost 3 bases and J lost 0, with 4 bases in between. CDR3 length: 13 amino acids. CDR1 is KGHDR, CDR2 SFDVKD, per germline. For the CDR3, the DNA is TGTGCCACCAGTGATAGAGCTAACTATGGCTACACCTTC. Its translation: CATSDRANYGYTF.

J is TRBJ1-1 and V is TRBV9; no reliable D call. This CDR3 spans 16 amino acids. Germline CDR1 is SGDLS and CDR2 is YYNGEE. V was trimmed by 0 bases and J by 1 base, leaving 13 bases between them. The CDR3 nucleotides read TGTGCCAGCAGCGTAGTAAGTAGCCCCACGAACACTGAAGCTTTCTTT. Encoded protein: CASSVVSSPTNTEAFF.

In the case of this clonotype: A much larger clone sits a single nucleotide away, making a read error possible. V and J are TRBV5-6 and TRBJ1-5; a weak D match, TRBD1 (5 bases). Trimming left V 5 bases short and J 6 bases short, with 15 bases between. Germline V gene sequence: CDR1 SGHDT, CDR2 YYEEEE. The CDR3 spans 14 residues. CDR3 in amino acids: CASSRAGRSQPQHF. CDR3 DNA: TGTGCCAGCAGTCGGGCAGGGCGTAGTCAGCCCCAGCATTTT.

The chain employs TRBV4-1 and TRBJ1-5; D unresolved. The CDR3 has 15 residues. Germline V gene data show CDR1 as MGHRA and CDR2 as YSYEKL. V was shortened by 0 bases and J by 5 bases, with 11 bases between the two germline ends. The DNA of the CDR3 is TGCGCCAGCAGCCAAGATTATCCGAGGGATCAGCCCCAGCATTTT. It yields the protein CASSQDYPRDQPQHF.

With respect to this clonotype: A much larger clone lies a single base off, so this may be a read error. The chain links TRBV9 to TRBJ2-5; 7 positions agree with TRBD2. Trimming at V came to 3 bases and at J to 2 bases, leaving 7 bases not matched to a gene. Germline V lookup: CDR1 SGDLS, CDR2 YYNGEE. CDR3 size: 15 residues. For the CDR3, the DNA is TGTGCCAGCAGCGGACGGACTAGTTGGCAAGAGACCCAGTACTTC. It codes for CASSGRTSWQETQYF.